This TCR beta chain was sequenced in a study of tumor T cells in aggressive B-cell lymphoma. TCRdb's copy holds only in-frame clones and misses some; the assay was immunoSEQ multiplex PCR. Of around 1,500 clones in the sample, approximately 95% were seen once. The source material was tumor tissue. The sequence derives from an adult with diffuse large B cell lymphoma. Some clones in this sample may be carry-over from other donors' samples.

The CDR3 reads CASSPTSAGELFF. The CDR3 DNA reads TGTGCCAGCAGCCCAACATCCGCCGGGGAGCTGTTTTTT. The rearrangement joins TRBV9 to TRBJ2-2, with D hard to call. CDR1 SGDLS and CDR2 YYNGEE come from the germline V gene. Trimming took 4 bases from V and 6 from J, leaving 10 bases between them. This CDR3 region has 13 residues.